Listed below are T cell receptor beta chains from one sample, sequenced in a study of Graves' ophthalmopathy and Graves' hyperthyroidism. Using its own MiXCR run on the multiplex PCR reads, TCRdb lists one record per CDR3 protein. The sample records about 230,000 distinct CDR3 sequences, around 50% being singletons. Sequenced input: peripheral blood. Every receptor here comes from an adult man with Graves' ophthalmopathy. CDR3s include the opening cysteine and the closing phenylalanine or tryptophan. Clone size is stated in some rows and not others, as once, few, many or a class when expanded.

clone size	J gene	V gene	CDR3 protein
few	TRBJ1-1	TRBV20-1	CSAPREGAGEEAFF
-	TRBJ2-5	TRBV24-1	CATSDPPGAWETQYF
few	TRBJ1-1	TRBV7-7	CASSRETDTEAFF
few	TRBJ2-7	TRBV4-2	CASSFSPDSDEQYF
-	TRBJ2-7	TRBV19	CASSPPDSGEQYF
few	TRBJ1-6	TRBV9	CASGGISPLHF
-	TRBJ1-2	TRBV11-3	CASSLLAGPYGYTF
many	TRBJ2-6	TRBV24-1	CATSDFGESSGANVLTF
-	TRBJ1-6	TRBV6-6	CAIKSSYNSPLHF
-	TRBJ2-7	TRBV29-1	CSVGGQGYNEQYF
-	TRBJ1-1	TRBV7-2	CASSLNGAWGQANTEAFF
-	TRBJ2-6	TRBV20-1	CSARDRSGANVLTF
-	TRBJ2-5	TRBV7-8	CASSFKRRGGDRETQYF
-	TRBJ1-5	TRBV7-2	CASSQDKGGGFYSNQPQHF
-	TRBJ2-5	TRBV10-2	CASSTLETGQQRETQYF
-	-	TRBV7-8	CASSPGTAYNEQFF
once	TRBJ1-1	TRBV25-1	CASSYRDRGYTEAFF
few	TRBJ2-5	TRBV15	CATSGFQETQYF
-	TRBJ1-3	TRBV19	CASNFGQGGNTIYF
once	TRBJ1-6	TRBV7-8	CASSGPAGVYNSPLHF
-	TRBJ1-1	TRBV7-3	CATKREGQTNTEAFF
few	TRBJ2-2	TRBV24-1	CATSDYRNTGELFF
-	TRBJ1-5	TRBV2	CASSLFGEGHQPQHF
-	TRBJ2-7	TRBV5-1	CASSHRDLSYEQYF
-	TRBJ2-5	TRBV9	CASNGQGVPETQYF
-	TRBJ2-7	TRBV29-1	CSVRVVYEQYF
-	TRBJ2-7	TRBV11-2	CASSVGLAGVSEQYF
-	TRBJ1-2	TRBV28	CAGGWTGDYGYTF
many	TRBJ2-6	TRBV7-2	CASRGHSGANVLTF
-	TRBJ2-5	TRBV29-1	CSVEVTSGSQETQYF
few	TRBJ2-7	TRBV2	CASSSPGTGYEQYF
-	TRBJ2-7	TRBV11-2	CASSPSGGNNEQYF
-	TRBJ2-5	TRBV12-3/TRBV12-4	CASSSGTGGQETQYF
-	TRBJ1-1	TRBV9	CASSVGGQPEAFF
few	TRBJ1-5	TRBV19	CASNRWPQHF
-	TRBJ1-1	TRBV7-9	CASSGGGQGGTEAFF